The rows below give T cell receptor beta chains drawn from one sample of a study of blood T cell repertoires in COVID-19. TCRdb keeps only in-frame clones here, not all; method: immunoSEQ multiplex PCR. The sample has roughly 300,000 clones; approximately 84% are singletons. What was sequenced was PBMCs or T cells enriched from blood (not recorded which). All receptors come from a woman aged 18-29 years who had recovered from COVID-19. Both conserved end residues are part of each CDR3. Each record gives: clone size, V gene, CDR3 protein. Clone size is stated in some rows and not others, as once, few, many or a class when expanded.

>-|TRBV27
CASMTGSGGYTF
>-|TRBV28
CASTIAISRQPQHF
>-|TRBV4-1
CASSQRGFNQPQHF
>-|TRBV3-1/TRBV3-2
CASSQDRGGGLFGQPQHF
>-|TRBV10-2
CASSDEGAGNYGYTF
>few|TRBV2
CASSEAGGLREHF
>-|TRBV19
CASSGGQGRHEQYF
>-|TRBV28
CASSQDSRNQPQHF
>-|TRBV6-5
CATAERGGNADTQYF
>few|TRBV5-1
CASSRDSPRDNTEAFF
>few|TRBV3-1/TRBV3-2
CASSAITGYTF
>-|TRBV21-1
CASRRGGPPLPINEKLFF
>-|TRBV9
CASSALPGGDEKLFF
>-|TRBV7-3
CASSLYQGANTGELFF
>once|TRBV6-5
CASSYSGLAGGRRQFF
>-|TRBV18
CASSPQDRAGEAFF
>-|TRBV3-1/TRBV3-2
CASSQEGRGDQETQYF
>-|TRBV19
CASRTGSRYGYTF
>-|TRBV12-3/TRBV12-4
CASRTGMYGYTF